One and the same sample provided the 28 T cell receptor beta chains below, sequenced in a study of blood T cell repertoires in COVID-19. Sequenced by immunoSEQ multiplex PCR; TCRdb stores in-frame clones only, minus some. The top ten hold about 2.1% of the sample, which has over 350,000 clones, nearly 90% seen once. Sequencing was done on a sample of PBMCs or T cells enriched from blood (not recorded which). The receptor set was obtained from a woman aged 18-29 years with acute COVID-19.

The chain has TRBV6-2 or TRBV6-3 and TRBJ1-1; TRBD1 matches at 8 bases. The CDR3 has 12 amino acids. Germline V gives CDR1 MNHEY, CDR2 SVGEGT. V shed 6 bases and J 12 bases; nucleotides not matched to a gene: 9. The CDR3 protein is CASSPGQGKTFF. In DNA form, the CDR3 reads TGTGCCAGCAGCCCCGGACAGGGAAAAACTTTCTTT.

The V call is TRBV27, the J call TRBJ1-5, with TRBD1 identical over 8 bases. Germline V CDR1 and CDR2: MNHEY, SMNVEV (reference sequence). With V trimmed by 5 bases and J by 0 bases, 6 bases remained unmatched. The CDR3 length is 16 residues. CDR3 sequence (DNA): TGTGCCAGCAGTAACCTCGGGACAGGTAGCAATCAGCCCCAGCATTTT. It specifies CASSNLGTGSNQPQHF.

This chain links TRBV19 with TRBJ1-5; no definite D call. V lost 3 bases, J lost 3 bases, and 12 bases lay in between. Germline V gives CDR1 LNHDA, CDR2 SQIVND (reference sequence). The CDR3 sequence is 15 residues long. DNA for the CDR3: TGTGCCAGTAGTATGGGTCGGGGTATCAATCAGCCCCAGCATTTT. This gives the protein CASSMGRGINQPQHF.

A word on this clone: Other DNA sequences in the same sample also yield this CDR3. The CDR3 here is CASSLDRGNTEAFF. DNA for the CDR3: TGTGCCAGCAGCTTAGACAGGGGAAACACTGAAGCTTTCTTT. This chain links TRBV11-3 with TRBJ1-1, with a weak D call TRBD1 (6 bases). There are 14 residues in the CDR3. V shed 0 bases and J shed 2 bases, with 7 bases lying between them. Germline CDR1 reads SGHNT; CDR2 reads YENEEA.

This clone was seen more than once but under ten times. The chain combines TRBV12-3 or TRBV12-4 with TRBJ1-2; a possible D gene is TRBD1 (6 bases). Trimming cost V 8 bases and J 4 bases, with 11 bases left between them. This CDR3 region has 12 residues. Here the CDR3 reads CASGRGGYGYTF. The CDR3 coding sequence is TGTGCCAGCGGCAGAGGGGGCTATGGCTACACCTTC.

As concerns this clone: This clone may be a read error of a much larger clone one base away. V usage is TRBV2 and J usage is TRBJ1-2; possible D gene TRBD1, 6 bases. V gave up 4 bases and J gave up 4 bases, with 7 bases separating them. The germline CDR1 and CDR2 sequences are SNHLY and FYNNEI. The CDR3 is 12 residues long. The CDR3 coding sequence is TGTGCCAGCAGTGGGACAGTCTATGGCTACACCTTC. This gives the protein CASSGTVYGYTF.

This clone appeared a single time. The rearrangement links TRBV7-8 to TRBJ1-3, with a tentative D call TRBD1 (5 bases). Trimming removed 5 bases from V and 0 bases from J, with 20 bases in between. The CDR3 loop spans 18 amino acids. Germline assignment: CDR1 SGHVS and CDR2 FQNEAQ. CDR3: CASSPPAGDSLSGNTIYF. The DNA of the CDR3 is TGTGCCAGCAGCCCCCCGGCGGGGGACTCCCTCTCTGGAAACACCATATATTTT.

This clone was found once. V and J are TRBV7-9 and TRBJ1-4; 8 positions match TRBD1. The CDR3 runs 13 residues. The ends lost 6 bases at V and 7 bases at J; junction bases unmatched: 4. CDR1 is SEHNR and CDR2 is FQNEAQ in the germline V gene (reference sequence). The CDR3 nucleotides read TGTGCCAGCAGTTCGGACAGGGCTGAAAAACTGTTTTTT. This codes for CASSSDRAEKLFF.

The J gene is TRBJ2-1, the V gene TRBV4-3, with D maybe TRBD2 (6 bases). From germline, CDR1 is LGHNA and CDR2 YSLEER. V dropped 3 bases and J dropped 5 bases, with 11 bases sitting between them. The CDR3 covers 14 residues. The CDR3 protein is CASSQIGGHNEQFF. The CDR3 DNA reads as TGCGCCAGCAGCCAGATCGGGGGACACAATGAGCAGTTCTTC.

The genes are TRBV12-3 or TRBV12-4 and TRBJ1-4; the match to TRBD1 covers 11 bases. V lost 7 bases to trimming and J lost 8 bases; unmatched junction nucleotides: 3. This CDR3 contains 13 residues. The CDR3 loop reads CASTGTGGEKLFF. The CDR3 DNA is TGTGCCAGCACCGGGACAGGGGGAGAAAAACTGTTTTTT.

The chain employs TRBV29-1 and TRBJ2-2, with a weak D call TRBD1 (5 bases). Germline V gene lookup returns CDR1 SQVTM and CDR2 ANQGSEA. The CDR3 totals 14 residues. V lost 3 bases, J lost 2 bases, and 10 bases lay in between. CDR3 sequence: CSVDQGANTGELFF. DNA for the CDR3: TGCAGCGTTGACCAGGGCGCTAACACCGGGGAGCTGTTTTTT.

V and J are TRBV19 and TRBJ2-7; TRBD2 matches 8 bases. CDR3 size: 15 residues. CDR1 and CDR2 (germline): LNHDA, SQIVND (reference sequence). With 1 base clipped from V and 3 bases from J, the junction kept 5 bases outside the gene matches. CDR3 protein: CASSIAAGTSYEQYF. CDR3 DNA sequence: TGTGCCAGTAGTATAGCTGCGGGGACTAGCTACGAGCAGTACTTC. The full variable domain, with the rest looked up from reference TRBV19 and TRBJ2-7, is DGGITQSPKYLFRKEGQNVTLSCEQNLNHDAMYWYRQDPGQGLRLIYYSQIVNDFQKGDIAEGYSVSREKKESFPLTVTSAQKNPTAFYLCASSIAAGTSYEQYFGPGTRLTVT.

This chain joins TRBV6-5 and TRBJ1-6; TRBD1 is a possible D gene (5 bases). Between the trimmed V and J ends, which lost 7 bases and 9 bases, there was a span of 13 bases. There are 13 residues in the CDR3. The germline CDR1 and CDR2 sequences are MNHEY and SVGAGI. CDR3 sequence (DNA): TGTGCCAGCACCCCGGGGGGGGGTTCACCCCTCCACTTT. The encoded protein is CASTPGGGSPLHF.

CDR3 region: CASSLGGTHYNEQFF. CDR3 sequence (DNA): TGTGCCAGCAGCTTAGGAGGGACTCACTACAATGAGCAGTTCTTC. V and J are TRBV7-2 and TRBJ2-1, with D perhaps matching TRBD2 (6 bases). This CDR3 comprises 15 residues. Trimming pared 1 base from V and 3 bases from J, leaving 10 bases between. CDR1 and CDR2 (germline): SGHTA, FQGNSA.

V is TRBV30 and J is TRBJ2-5; unclear D gene. Germline CDR1 is GTSNPN and CDR2 is SVGIG (reference sequence). Trimming took 0 bases from V and 5 from J, leaving 10 bases between them. CDR3 length: 13 amino acids. CDR3 in DNA: TGTGCCTGGAGTGTAATCCACGGGGAGACCCAGTACTTC. This sequence encodes CAWSVIHGETQYF. Full variable domain (missing parts from reference TRBV30 and TRBJ2-5): SQTIHQWPATLVQPVGSPLSLECTVEGTSNPNLYWYRQAAGRGLQLLFYSVGIGQISSEVPQNLSASRPQDRQFILSSKKLLLSDSGFYLCAWSVIHGETQYFGPGTRLLVL.

The rearrangement joins TRBV29-1 to TRBJ2-3; TRBD1 aligns across 10 bases. CDR1 and CDR2 from the germline V gene are SQVTM and ANQGSEA. The CDR3 sequence is 17 residues long. V shed 6 bases, J shed 1 base, and the junction held 13 bases outside the gene matches. CDR3 in amino acids: CSVSVPGQGRGTDTQYF. The CDR3 DNA sequence: TGCAGCGTCTCAGTCCCGGGACAGGGGCGCGGCACAGATACGCAGTATTTT.

The chain joins TRBV19 to TRBJ2-2, with TRBD2 as a possible D gene (5 bases). The germline V gene encodes CDR1 LNHDA and CDR2 SQIVND (reference sequence). V shed 8 bases and J shed 6 bases, with 7 bases lying between them. The CDR3 runs to 11 residues. CDR3 DNA: TGTGCCAGTCTAGCCCCCGGGGAGCTGTTTTTT. It encodes CASLAPGELFF.

This clone showed up just once. The gene calls are TRBV27 and TRBJ2-7, with 12 bases lining up with TRBD1. This CDR3 region has 15 residues. Losses at the gene ends were 5 bases for V and 5 bases for J; bases not matched to a gene: 7. CDR1 MNHEY and CDR2 SMNVEV come from the germline V gene (reference sequence). For the CDR3, the DNA is TGTGCCAGCAGTAAAGGGGGGACAGGGGGCCACGAGCAGTACTTC. Its translation: CASSKGGTGGHEQYF.

The chain couples TRBV3-1 (or the pseudogene TRBV3-2) to TRBJ2-7, with 9 bases aligning to TRBD2. The CDR3 loop spans 15 amino acids. Losses at the gene ends were 6 bases for V and 2 bases for J; bases not matched to a gene: 8. The germline CDR1 and CDR2 sequences are LGHDT and YNNKEL (reference sequence). CDR3 sequence: CASSPLAGTAYEQYF. The DNA for the CDR3 is TGTGCCAGCAGTCCCCTAGCGGGGACGGCCTACGAGCAGTACTTC.

In this sample, this clone turned up a few times. V usage is TRBV3-1 (or the pseudogene TRBV3-2) and J usage is TRBJ1-2, with 7 bases lining up with TRBD1. This CDR3 has 15 amino acids. The germline V gene has CDR1 LGHDT and CDR2 YNNKEL (reference sequence). The V and J ends lost 4 bases and 8 bases, in that order; junction bases with no gene match: 13. CDR3 in amino acids: CASSLGQEPRIGYTF. CDR3 DNA sequence: TGTGCCAGCAGCCTTGGACAGGAACCACGGATAGGCTACACCTTC.

The chain employs TRBV9 and TRBJ2-5; D possibly corresponds to TRBD1 (6 bases). Germline loops: CDR1 SGDLS, CDR2 YYNGEE. The CDR3 is made up of 14 amino acids. Deletions cut 4 bases from V and 4 bases from J, with 14 bases between. CDR3 amino acids: CASSTTGTSETQYF. Written as DNA, the CDR3 is TGTGCCAGCAGCACAACCGGGACATCAGAGACCCAGTACTTC.

This chain connects TRBV29-1 to TRBJ2-3; TRBD1 matches 8 bases. The CDR3 extends over 14 amino acids. From germline, CDR1 is SQVTM and CDR2 ANQGSEA. V shed 6 bases, J shed 1 base, and the junction held 6 bases outside the gene matches. Here the CDR3 reads CSVDRELGTDTQYF. In DNA, the CDR3 is TGCAGCGTGGACAGGGAACTAGGCACAGATACGCAGTATTTT.

This chain links TRBV3-1 (or the pseudogene TRBV3-2) with TRBJ2-7, with 11 nucleotides matching TRBD2. V trimming: 0 bases; J trimming: 6 bases; junction bases outside the gene matches: 7. Germline loops: CDR1 LGHDT, CDR2 YNNKEL (reference sequence). The CDR3 spans 16 residues. DNA for the CDR3: TGTGCCAGCAGCCAAGAAGAACTAGCGGGAGCGGGCGAGCAGTACTTC. This codes for CASSQEELAGAGEQYF.

This chain connects TRBV6-5 to TRBJ2-7; TRBD2 might be the D (6 bases). The CDR3 length is 13 residues. V was trimmed by 2 bases and J by 8 bases, leaving 13 bases between them. In germline, CDR1 is MNHEY, CDR2 SVGAGI. For the CDR3, the DNA is TGTGCCAGCAGTTACGTCGGAGGGGAGAAGCAGTACTTC. Amino acids: CASSYVGGEKQYF.

This clone was detected only once. The chain links TRBV28 to TRBJ2-5; D perhaps matches TRBD1 (6 bases). The CDR3 totals 12 residues. Germline V gene sequence: CDR1 MDHEN, CDR2 SYDVKM. V shed 6 bases and J shed 5 bases, with 10 bases lying between them. The CDR3 DNA sequence: TGTGCCAGCAGCTACAGGGTTGAGACCCAGTACTTC. It specifies CASSYRVETQYF.

This clone came up once. For the CDR3, the DNA is TGTGCCAGCAGTCAAGTAAGGGGGCGTGGGGCCAACGTCCTGACTTTC. It encodes CASSQVRGRGANVLTF. The chain joins TRBV7-8 to TRBJ2-6, with TRBD1 identical over 7 bases. Germline V CDR1 and CDR2: SGHVS, FQNEAQ. The CDR3 runs 16 residues. V trimming: 6 bases; J trimming: 3 bases; junction bases outside the gene matches: 8. Combining the CDR3 with reference TRBV7-8 and TRBJ2-6 gives the whole variable domain GAGVSQSPRYKVAKRGQDVALRCDPISGHVSLFWYQQALGQGPEFLTYFQNEAQLDKSGLPSDRFFAERPEGSVSTLKIQRTQQEDSAVYLCASSQVRGRGANVLTFGAGSRLTVL.

The chain couples TRBV27 to TRBJ2-1, with 10 nucleotides matching TRBD2. The CDR3 sequence is 16 residues long. Germline V gene lookup returns CDR1 MNHEY and CDR2 SMNVEV (reference sequence). With 0 bases clipped from V and 3 bases from J, the junction kept 2 bases outside the gene matches. This chain's CDR3 is CASSLSSSGGYNEQFF. The CDR3 DNA is TGTGCCAGCAGTTTATCGTCTAGCGGGGGCTACAATGAGCAGTTCTTC.

V gene TRBV9 combines with J gene TRBJ1-1; D is ambiguous. The CDR3 is made up of 16 amino acids. Germline V gene data show CDR1 as SGDLS and CDR2 as YYNGEE. V lost 0 bases and J 1 base, leaving 13 bases between the germline ends. In DNA form, the CDR3 reads TGTGCCAGCAGCGTAGGGTGGCAGTCTTCGAACACTGAAGCTTTCTTT. Translating it yields CASSVGWQSSNTEAFF.